This entry is about one TCR beta chain. The antigen is undetermined. These data come from a study of siplizumab effects on memory and regulatory T cells. Study-wide results and caveats: An assignable naive or memory phenotype was lacking in roughly 75-96% of proliferating CD4+ or CD8+ clones. Treg-derived clones made up an average of approximately 64% of mappable alloreactive CD4+ clones with siplizumab and under 35% in controls. Significant reduction of alloreactive sequences traceable to unstimulated CD4+ memory cells was observed with siplizumab.

Germline V gene data show CDR1 as SQVTM and CDR2 as ANQGSEA. This CDR3 contains 11 residues. Sequenced by immunoSEQ multiplex PCR; TCRdb stores in-frame clones only, minus some. In the table there are roughly 100,000 clones, about 93% of which are singletons. The sequence came from a human donor in good health. Input material: CD4+ T cells sorted from blood. This chain connects TRBV29-1 to TRBJ2-1; TRBD2 might be the D (5 bases). In nucleotides, the CDR3 is TGCAGTACGGGATCCTACAATGAGCAGTTCTTC. This gives the protein CSTGSYNEQFF.